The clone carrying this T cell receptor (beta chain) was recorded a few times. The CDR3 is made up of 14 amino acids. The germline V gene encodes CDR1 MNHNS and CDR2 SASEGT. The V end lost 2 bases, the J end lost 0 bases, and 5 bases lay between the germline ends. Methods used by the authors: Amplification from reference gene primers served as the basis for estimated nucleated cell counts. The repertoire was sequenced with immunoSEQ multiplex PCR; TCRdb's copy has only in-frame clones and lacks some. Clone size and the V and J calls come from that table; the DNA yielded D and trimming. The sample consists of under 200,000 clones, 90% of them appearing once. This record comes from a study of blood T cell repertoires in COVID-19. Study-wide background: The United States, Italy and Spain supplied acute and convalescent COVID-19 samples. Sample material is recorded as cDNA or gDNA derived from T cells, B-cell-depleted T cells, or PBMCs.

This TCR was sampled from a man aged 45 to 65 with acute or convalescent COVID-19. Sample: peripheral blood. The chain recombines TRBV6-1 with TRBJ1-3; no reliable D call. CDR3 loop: CASSERSSGNTIYF. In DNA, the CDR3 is TGTGCCAGCAGTGAACGGAGCTCTGGAAACACCATATATTTT.